The 2 T cell receptor beta chains below were found in one sample sequenced in a study of response to subunit inactivated influenza vaccine. Using its own MiXCR run on the RT-PCR reads, TCRdb lists one record per CDR3 protein. The table shows around 750,000 distinct CDR3 sequences, with 21% occurring only once. This specimen was PBMCs from blood, taken 5 to 6 days after vaccination. These receptors came from a man in his fifties who received an inactivated influenza vaccine.

The table lists this clonotype with many counts. The rearrangement uses TRBV28 and TRBJ1-4; 7 bases align to TRBD1. Germline CDR1 MDHEN, CDR2 SYDVKM. With 4 bases clipped from V and 6 bases from J, the junction kept 11 bases outside the gene matches. This CDR3 is built from 16 residues. This CDR3 is CASSSNSGGLDEKLFF. In DNA form, the CDR3 reads TGTGCCAGCAGTTCGAACTCAGGGGGGCTGGATGAAAAACTGTTTTTT.

In this sample, this clonotype turned up a few times. V usage is TRBV7-2 and J usage is TRBJ2-7; TRBD2 aligns across 7 bases. The CDR3 extends over 13 amino acids. With V trimmed by 2 bases and J by 7 bases, 5 bases remained unmatched. Germline CDR1 and CDR2: SGHTA and FQGNSA. This CDR3 is CASSLRLAREQYF. The CDR3 DNA reads as TGTGCCAGCAGCTTAAGACTAGCTCGTGAGCAGTACTTC.